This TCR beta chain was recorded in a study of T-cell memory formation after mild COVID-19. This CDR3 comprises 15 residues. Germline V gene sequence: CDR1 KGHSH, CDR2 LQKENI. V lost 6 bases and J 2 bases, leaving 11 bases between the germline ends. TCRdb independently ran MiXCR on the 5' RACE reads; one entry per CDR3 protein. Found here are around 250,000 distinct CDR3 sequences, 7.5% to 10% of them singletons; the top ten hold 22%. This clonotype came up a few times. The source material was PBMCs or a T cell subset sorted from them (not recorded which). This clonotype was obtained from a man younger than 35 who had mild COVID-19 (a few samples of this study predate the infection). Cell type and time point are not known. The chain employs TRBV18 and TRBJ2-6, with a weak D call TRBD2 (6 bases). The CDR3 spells CASSSTGAGANVLTF. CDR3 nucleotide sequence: TGTGCCAGCTCTTCAACGGGGGCTGGGGCCAACGTCCTGACTTTC.